This T cell receptor beta chain was captured by sequencing in a study of T-cell reconstitution after alpha-beta-depleted transplantation in children. Preparation of the TCRbeta library used unique molecular identifiers. Using its own MiXCR run on the PCR reads, TCRdb lists one record per CDR3 protein. This sample yields fewer than 1 million distinct CDR3 sequences, of which less than 20% are seen a single time; approximately 5% belongs to the top ten. J lost 3 bases, V lost 4 bases, and 23 bases had no gene match. CDR1 SGHAT and CDR2 FQDESV come from the germline V gene (reference sequence). The CDR3 is 20 amino acids. Only one count was recorded for this clonotype. Its matching antigen is unknown. Study outcomes and limitations: It was newly produced T cells that mostly accounted for T-cell counts and diversity one year after transplant. Some patients' high day-60 TCRbeta diversity was traced to surviving recipient T cells and thymic progenitors. Expanded graft clones, several hundred of them, were reportedly the source of alpha-beta T cells about two months after transplant.

This rearrangement joins TRBV11-1 to TRBJ2-7, with 8 bases identical to TRBD2. This material consisted of PBMCs, mostly from graft donor cells, taken 360 days after TCRalphabeta/CD19-depleted stem cell transplant. The TCR was taken from a male patient younger than 18 who had a stem cell transplant for acute lymphoblastic leukemia, so the T cells may come from the graft donor. Written as DNA, the CDR3 is TGTGCCAGCAGCTCAGGGACTAGTTTGCCTCTGCTGGGTGTTTTCTACGAGCAGTACTTC. Translating gives CASSSGTSLPLLGVFYEQYF.